The 19 T cell receptor beta chains reported below all come from one sample, sequenced in a study of blood T cell repertoires in COVID-19. Clones were read by immunoSEQ multiplex PCR, and TCRdb kept only the in-frame ones, dropping some. The top ten hold roughly 4.5% of the sample, which has 250,000 or so clones, about 88% seen once. Input material: peripheral blood. The receptors originated from a woman in her 40s who had recovered from COVID-19.

The chain combines TRBV10-3 with TRBJ2-7, with D perhaps matching TRBD1 (6 bases). Germline lookup yields CDR1 ENHRY and CDR2 SYGVKD. Trimming removed 8 bases from V and 4 bases from J, with 18 bases in between. CDR3 size: 14 residues. This chain's CDR3 is CAIALQTGVYEQYF. In nucleotides, the CDR3 is TGTGCCATCGCCCTCCAGACAGGCGTGTACGAGCAGTACTTC.

The chain employs TRBV7-6 and TRBJ2-5; D gene uncertain. Germline CDR1 and CDR2: SGHVS and FNYEAQ. The CDR3 has 12 amino acids. V dropped 5 bases and J dropped 5 bases, with 9 bases sitting between them. The CDR3 spells CASSPVRETQYF. The CDR3 DNA reads as TGTGCCAGCAGCCCCGTCAGGGAGACCCAGTACTTC.

This chain joins TRBV21-1 and TRBJ1-5; no DNA check was done on the table's D call, TRBD1. TRBV21-1 is a known pseudogene. The CDR3 contains 16 residues. The CDR3 coding sequence is TGTGCCAGCAGCAAATGTGACAGGACCAGCAATCAGCCCCAGCATTTT. This translates into CASSKCDRTSNQPQHF.

This clone was picked up one time. The chain combines TRBV10-3 with TRBJ2-3; D is ambiguous. The germline gives CDR1 ENHRY, CDR2 SYGVKD. The CDR3 length is 12 residues. Trimming removed 11 bases at V and 4 bases at J, with 13 bases between. CDR3 nucleotide sequence: TGTGCCCACGGCAACAGCCCAGATACGCAGTATTTT. Amino acid sequence: CAHGNSPDTQYF.

The CDR3 DNA sequence: TGTGCCAGTAGTATTGGGAGCATGAACACTGAAGCTTTCTTT. Translation gives CASSIGSMNTEAFF. This rearrangement joins TRBV19 to TRBJ1-1; D gene ambiguous. The CDR3 length is 14 residues. The V gene lost 3 bases and the J gene lost 0 bases, with 8 bases spanning the gap. Per germline, CDR1 LNHDA and CDR2 SQIVND (reference sequence).

V gene TRBV18 combines with J gene TRBJ1-1; tentative D call: TRBD1 (6 bases). Germline values: CDR1 KGHSH, CDR2 LQKENI. This CDR3 contains 13 residues. V gave up 4 bases and J gave up 7 bases, with 13 bases separating them. CDR3 in amino acids: CASSQSRGNEAFF. The DNA for the CDR3 is TGTGCCAGCTCACAATCCAGGGGAAATGAAGCTTTCTTT.

V gene TRBV3-1 (or the pseudogene TRBV3-2) combines with J gene TRBJ1-2; D is unclear. The CDR3 extends over 14 amino acids. V shed 1 base and J shed 3 bases, with 9 bases lying between them. Germline V lookup: CDR1 LGHDT, CDR2 YNNKEL (reference sequence). In DNA, the CDR3 is TGTGCCAGCAGCCAAGGAGCAGGCGACTATGGCTACACCTTC. Translating it yields CASSQGAGDYGYTF.

The chain recombines TRBV6-1 with TRBJ2-1, with 12 bases matching TRBD2. Per the germline V gene, CDR1 is MNHNS and CDR2 is SASEGT. The length of the CDR3 is 16 residues. V lost 4 bases, J lost 2 bases, and 3 bases stayed unmatched. The CDR3 loop reads CASSALAGGAYNEQFF. The DNA for the CDR3 is TGTGCCAGCAGTGCACTAGCGGGAGGTGCCTACAATGAGCAGTTCTTC.

V and J are TRBV10-3 and TRBJ1-3; TRBD1 might be the D (6 bases). Trimming left V 7 bases short and J 3 bases short, with 13 bases between. Germline V gives CDR1 ENHRY, CDR2 SYGVKD. The CDR3 has 14 residues. CDR3 loop: CAITQGSGGNTIYF. The CDR3 bases are TGTGCCATCACCCAGGGGTCGGGTGGAAACACCATATATTTT.

This clone was seen only once. The V call is TRBV24-1, the J call TRBJ2-1; the D is unclear. Germline assignment: CDR1 KGHDR and CDR2 SFDVKD. The V end was cut by 2 bases, the J end by 4 bases, with 8 bases between. The CDR3 length is 14 residues. The CDR3 sequence: CATSDSQVYNEQFF. For the CDR3, the DNA is TGTGCCACCAGTGATTCGCAGGTGTACAATGAGCAGTTCTTC.

The J gene is TRBJ1-4, the V gene TRBV5-4, with D possibly being TRBD1 (6 bases). This CDR3 has 14 residues. Germline CDR1 is SGHNT and CDR2 is YYREEE (reference sequence). V lost 0 bases and J lost 7, with 10 bases in between. CDR3 sequence (DNA): TGTGCCAGCAGCTTGGATCAGGGGCGTGAAAAACTGTTTTTT. This gives the protein CASSLDQGREKLFF. The full variable domain, in which reference TRBV5-4 and TRBJ1-4 provide the parts outside the CDR3, is ETGVTQSPTHLIKTRGQQVTLRCSSQSGHNTVSWYQQALGQGPQFIFQYYREEENGRGNFPPRFSGLQFPNYSSELNVNALELDDSALYLCASSLDQGREKLFFGSGTQLSVL.

The rearrangement joins TRBV7-2 to TRBJ2-3, with 9 bases identical to TRBD2. V shed 3 bases and J 6 bases; nucleotides not matched to a gene: 7. The V gene's germline CDR1 is SGHTA and CDR2 FQGNSA. This CDR3 is built from 15 residues. In DNA form, the CDR3 reads TGTGCCAGCAGCTTTAGCGGGAGCCGGCTGGATACGCAGTATTTT. It is translated as CASSFSGSRLDTQYF. Complete variable domain (other parts from reference TRBV7-2 and TRBJ2-3): GAGVSQSPSNKVTEKGKDVELRCDPISGHTALYWYRQSLGQGLEFLIYFQGNSAPDKSGLPSDRFSAERTGGSVSTLTIQRTQQEDSAVYLCASSFSGSRLDTQYFGPGTRLTVL.

The chain couples TRBV19 to TRBJ2-7; 7 nucleotides line up with TRBD1. The V gene end was trimmed by 3 bases and the J gene end by 3 bases; junction bases not matched to a gene: 5. The V gene's germline CDR1 is LNHDA and CDR2 SQIVND (reference sequence). The CDR3 is made up of 14 amino acids. The CDR3 is CASSIGDRVYEQYF. The CDR3, as DNA: TGTGCCAGTAGTATTGGTGACAGGGTCTACGAGCAGTACTTC.

V gene TRBV11-2 combines with J gene TRBJ2-3, with TRBD1 matching over 7 bases. The V gene end was trimmed by 6 bases and the J gene end by 2 bases; junction bases not matched to a gene: 8. CDR1 SGHAT and CDR2 FQNNGV come from the germline V gene. This CDR3 comprises 15 residues. The CDR3 DNA reads TGTGCCAGCAGACTAACAGGGGATGTCACAGATACGCAGTATTTT. Translated: CASRLTGDVTDTQYF.

This sequence joins TRBV19 and TRBJ1-6, with 9 bases aligning to TRBD1. V shed 5 bases and J 14 bases; nucleotides not matched to a gene: 10. The CDR3 is 14 amino acids. Germline V gene lookup returns CDR1 LNHDA and CDR2 SQIVND (reference sequence). Written as DNA, the CDR3 is TGTGCCAGTAGTTCCCGGGACAGGGTGATCACCCTCCACTTT. Protein sequence: CASSSRDRVITLHF.

J is TRBJ2-3 and V is TRBV28; 8 bases line up with TRBD2. This CDR3 comprises 16 residues. Germline V gene lookup returns CDR1 MDHEN and CDR2 SYDVKM. The ends lost 8 bases at V and 3 bases at J; junction bases unmatched: 13. The CDR3 nucleotides are TGTGCCAGCCGTGAAGCCGGGGGGGGGTTTACAGATACGCAGTATTTT. This encodes CASREAGGGFTDTQYF. The complete variable domain, with remaining parts taken from reference TRBV28 and TRBJ2-3, reads DVKVTQSSRYLVKRTGEKVFLECVQDMDHENMFWYRQDPGLGLRLIYFSYDVKMKEKGDIPEGYSVSREKKERFSLILESASTNQTSMYLCASREAGGGFTDTQYFGPGTRLTVL.

This clone showed up just once. In nucleotides, the CDR3 is TGCGCCAGCACTGGTGTCGTGACGGGAGGGCCCTATGAGCAGTTCTTC. It is translated as CASTGVVTGGPYEQFF. This sequence joins TRBV5-1 and TRBJ2-1; 8 bases match TRBD2. CDR3 length: 16 residues. Germline values: CDR1 SGHRS, CDR2 YFSETQ. Trimming removed 6 bases from V and 8 bases from J; junction bases left unmatched: 16.

This clone showed up many times. J is TRBJ1-2 and V is TRBV6-5; 9 bases agree with TRBD1. Germline values: CDR1 MNHEY, CDR2 SVGAGI. V was clipped by 8 bases and J by 7 bases; unmatched bases: 8. The CDR3 is 13 amino acids. This CDR3 reads CASSGQGGFGYTF. Here the CDR3 DNA reads TGTGCCAGCTCGGGACAGGGCGGATTTGGCTACACCTTC.

Here the CDR3 DNA reads TGTGCCAGAAGCTTGAGGTTTGGGACAAATTATAGCAATCAGCCCCAGCATTTT. Its translation is CARSLRFGTNYSNQPQHF. The V and J genes are TRBV5-3 and TRBJ1-5, with D tentatively TRBD1 (6 bases). TRBV5-3 is treated as an ORF (open reading frame) with a function not yet certain. CDR3 length equals 18 residues. V was shortened by 1 base and J by 0 bases, with 17 bases between the two germline ends.